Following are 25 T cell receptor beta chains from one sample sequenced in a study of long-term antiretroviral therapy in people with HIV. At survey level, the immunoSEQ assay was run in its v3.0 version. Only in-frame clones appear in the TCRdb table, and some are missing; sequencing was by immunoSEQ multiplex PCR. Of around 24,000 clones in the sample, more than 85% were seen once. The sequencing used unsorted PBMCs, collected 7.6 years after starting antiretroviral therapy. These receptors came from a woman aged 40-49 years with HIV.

The chain's CDR3 is CASSPRTGASNQPQHF. The CDR3 bases are TGTGCCAGCAGCCCGAGGACAGGGGCGAGCAATCAGCCCCAGCATTTT. This chain connects TRBV7-6 to TRBJ1-5; 9 nucleotides match TRBD1. Germline V lookup: CDR1 SGHVS, CDR2 FNYEAQ. V gave up 5 bases and J gave up 1 base; unmatched junction bases: 6. The CDR3 loop spans 16 amino acids.

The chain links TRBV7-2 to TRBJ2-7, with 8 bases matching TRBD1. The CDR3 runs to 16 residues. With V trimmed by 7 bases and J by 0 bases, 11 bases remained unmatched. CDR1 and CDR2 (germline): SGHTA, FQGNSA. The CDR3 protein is CASTHSRTGLSYEQYF. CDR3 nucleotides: TGTGCCAGCACCCACTCCCGGACAGGGCTCTCCTACGAGCAGTACTTC.

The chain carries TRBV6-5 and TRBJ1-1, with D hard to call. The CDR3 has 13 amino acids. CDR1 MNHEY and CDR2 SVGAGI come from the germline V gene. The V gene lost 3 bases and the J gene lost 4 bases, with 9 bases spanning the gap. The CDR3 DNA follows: TGTGCCAGCAGTTATTTTGGTGGCACTGAAGCTTTCTTT. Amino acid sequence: CASSYFGGTEAFF.

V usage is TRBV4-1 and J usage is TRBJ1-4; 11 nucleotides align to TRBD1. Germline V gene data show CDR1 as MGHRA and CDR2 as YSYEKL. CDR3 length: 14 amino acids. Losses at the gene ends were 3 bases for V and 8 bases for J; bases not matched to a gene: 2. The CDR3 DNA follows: TGCGCCAGCAGCCAGGACAGGGGGCGCGAAAAACTGTTTTTT. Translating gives CASSQDRGREKLFF.

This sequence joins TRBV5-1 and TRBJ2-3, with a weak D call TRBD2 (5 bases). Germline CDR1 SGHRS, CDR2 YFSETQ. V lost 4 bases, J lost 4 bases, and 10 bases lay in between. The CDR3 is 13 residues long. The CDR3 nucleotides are TGCGCCAGCAGCCCGACTATTCCAGATACGCAGTATTTT. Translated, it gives CASSPTIPDTQYF.

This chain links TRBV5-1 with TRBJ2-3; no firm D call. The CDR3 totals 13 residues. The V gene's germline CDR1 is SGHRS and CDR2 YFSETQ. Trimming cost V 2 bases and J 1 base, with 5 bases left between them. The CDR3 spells CASSFFGTDTQYF. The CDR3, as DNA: TGCGCCAGCAGCTTCTTCGGCACAGATACGCAGTATTTT.

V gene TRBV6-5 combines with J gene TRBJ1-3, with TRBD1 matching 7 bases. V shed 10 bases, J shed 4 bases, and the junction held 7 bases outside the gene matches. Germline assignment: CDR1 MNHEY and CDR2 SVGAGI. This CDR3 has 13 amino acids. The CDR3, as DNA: TGTGCCAACAACAGGGGTCGGGGAAACACCATATATTTT. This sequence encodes CANNRGRGNTIYF.

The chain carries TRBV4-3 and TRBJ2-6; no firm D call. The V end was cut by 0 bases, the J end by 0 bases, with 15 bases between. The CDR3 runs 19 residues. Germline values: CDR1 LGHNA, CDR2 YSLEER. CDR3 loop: CASSQDWSGDPSGANVLTF. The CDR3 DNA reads TGCGCCAGCAGCCAAGATTGGTCAGGAGATCCCTCTGGGGCCAACGTCCTGACTTTC.

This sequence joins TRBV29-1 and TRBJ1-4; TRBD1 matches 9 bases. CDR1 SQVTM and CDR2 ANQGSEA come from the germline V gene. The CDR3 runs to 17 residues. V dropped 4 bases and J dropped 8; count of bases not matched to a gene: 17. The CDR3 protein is CSVGLDRGKETREKLFF. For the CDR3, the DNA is TGCAGCGTTGGTCTGGACAGGGGCAAAGAGACGAGAGAAAAACTGTTTTTT.

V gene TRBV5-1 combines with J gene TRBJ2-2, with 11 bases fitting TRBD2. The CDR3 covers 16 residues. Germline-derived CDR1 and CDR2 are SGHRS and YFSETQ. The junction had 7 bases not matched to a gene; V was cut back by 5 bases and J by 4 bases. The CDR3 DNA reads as TGCGCCAGCAGGCCCCCCGGGACTAGCGGCACCGGGGAGCTGTTTTTT. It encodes CASRPPGTSGTGELFF. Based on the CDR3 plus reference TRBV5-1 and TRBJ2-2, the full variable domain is KAGVTQTPRYLIKTRGQQVTLSCSPISGHRSVSWYQQTPGQGLQFLFEYFSETQRNKGNFPGRFSGRQFSNSRSEMNVSTLELGDSALYLCASRPPGTSGTGELFFGEGSRLTVL.

The CDR3 nucleotides read TGTGCCAGCACCCTTGCAGGGAACACTGAAGCTTTCTTT. Encoded protein: CASTLAGNTEAFF. The V and J genes are TRBV6-5 and TRBJ1-1; D not resolved. Germline-derived CDR1 and CDR2 are MNHEY and SVGAGI. There are 13 residues in the CDR3. Trimming took 7 bases from V and 1 from J, leaving 10 bases between them.

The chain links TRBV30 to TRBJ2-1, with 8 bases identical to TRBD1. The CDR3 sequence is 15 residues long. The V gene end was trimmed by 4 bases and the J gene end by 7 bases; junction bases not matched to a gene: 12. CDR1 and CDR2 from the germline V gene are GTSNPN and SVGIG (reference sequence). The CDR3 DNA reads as TGTGCCTGGACCGAGACAGGGGAATTTGGGAATGAGCAGTTCTTC. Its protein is CAWTETGEFGNEQFF.

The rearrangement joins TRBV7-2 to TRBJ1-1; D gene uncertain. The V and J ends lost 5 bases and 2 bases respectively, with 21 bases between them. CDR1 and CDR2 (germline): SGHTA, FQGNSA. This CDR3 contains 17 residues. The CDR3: CASSTKTGVGRNTEAFF. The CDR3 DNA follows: TGTGCCAGCAGCACTAAAACGGGTGTCGGTCGTAACACTGAAGCTTTCTTT. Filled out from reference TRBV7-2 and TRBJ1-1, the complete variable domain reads GAGVSQSPSNKVTEKGKDVELRCDPISGHTALYWYRQSLGQGLEFLIYFQGNSAPDKSGLPSDRFSAERTGGSVSTLTIQRTQQEDSAVYLCASSTKTGVGRNTEAFFGQGTRLTVV.

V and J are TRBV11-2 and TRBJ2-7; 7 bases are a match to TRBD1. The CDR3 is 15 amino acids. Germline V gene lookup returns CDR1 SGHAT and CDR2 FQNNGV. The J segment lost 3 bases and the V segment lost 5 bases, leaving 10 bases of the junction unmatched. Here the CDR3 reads CASSEGQAKYYEQYF. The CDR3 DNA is TGTGCCAGCAGCGAAGGACAGGCAAAGTACTACGAGCAGTACTTC.

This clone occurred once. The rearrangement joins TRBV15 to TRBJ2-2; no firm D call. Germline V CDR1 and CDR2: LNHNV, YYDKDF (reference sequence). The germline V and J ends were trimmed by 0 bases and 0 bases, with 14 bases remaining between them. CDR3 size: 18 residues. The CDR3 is CATSRDGLFVPNTGELFF. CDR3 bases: TGTGCCACCAGCAGAGATGGGTTATTCGTACCGAACACCGGGGAGCTGTTTTTT.

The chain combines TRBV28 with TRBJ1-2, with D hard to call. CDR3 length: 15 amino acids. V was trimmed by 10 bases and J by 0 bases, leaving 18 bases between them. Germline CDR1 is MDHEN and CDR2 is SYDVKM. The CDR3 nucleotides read TGTGCCACGAGCGAATCAGGTGTAGCTAACTATGGCTACACCTTC. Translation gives CATSESGVANYGYTF.

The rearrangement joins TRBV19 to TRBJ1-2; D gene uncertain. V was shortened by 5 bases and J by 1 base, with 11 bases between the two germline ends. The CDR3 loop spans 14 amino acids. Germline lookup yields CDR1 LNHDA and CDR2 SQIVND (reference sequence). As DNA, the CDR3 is TGTGCCAGTAGTTCCGGGAATTATAACTATGGCTACACCTTC. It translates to CASSSGNYNYGYTF.

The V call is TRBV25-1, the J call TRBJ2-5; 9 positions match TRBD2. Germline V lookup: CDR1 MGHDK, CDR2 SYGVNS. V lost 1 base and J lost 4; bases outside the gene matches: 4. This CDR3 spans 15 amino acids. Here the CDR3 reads CASSEFAGGRETQYF. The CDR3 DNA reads TGTGCCAGCAGTGAATTCGCGGGGGGGCGAGAGACCCAGTACTTC.

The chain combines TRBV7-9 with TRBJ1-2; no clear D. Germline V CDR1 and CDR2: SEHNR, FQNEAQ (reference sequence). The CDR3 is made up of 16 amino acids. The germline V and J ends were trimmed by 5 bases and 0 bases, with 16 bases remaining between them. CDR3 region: CASSPPPGRANYGYTF. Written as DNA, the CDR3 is TGTGCCAGCAGCCCCCCTCCGGGCCGGGCTAACTATGGCTACACCTTC.

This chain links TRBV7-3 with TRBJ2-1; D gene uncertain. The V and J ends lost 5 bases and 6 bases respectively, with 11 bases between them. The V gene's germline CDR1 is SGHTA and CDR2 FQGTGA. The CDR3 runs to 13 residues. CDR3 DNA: TGTGCCAGCAGCCCCGCTAGGAGCAATGAGCAGTTCTTC. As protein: CASSPARSNEQFF.

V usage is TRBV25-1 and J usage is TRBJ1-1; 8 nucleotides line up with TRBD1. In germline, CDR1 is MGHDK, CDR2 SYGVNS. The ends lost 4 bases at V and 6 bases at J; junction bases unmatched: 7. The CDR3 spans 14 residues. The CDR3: CASSGQGAWAEAFF. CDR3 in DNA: TGTGCCAGCAGTGGGCAGGGGGCTTGGGCTGAAGCTTTCTTT. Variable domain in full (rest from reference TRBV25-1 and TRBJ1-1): EADIYQTPRYLVIGTGKKITLECSQTMGHDKMYWYQQDPGMELHLIHYSYGVNSTEKGDLSSESTVSRIRTEHFPLTLESARPSHTSQYLCASSGQGAWAEAFFGQGTRLTVV.

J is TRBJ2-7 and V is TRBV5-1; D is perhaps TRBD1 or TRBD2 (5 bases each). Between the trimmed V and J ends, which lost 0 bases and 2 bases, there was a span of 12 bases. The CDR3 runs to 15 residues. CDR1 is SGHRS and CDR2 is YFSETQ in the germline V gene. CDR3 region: CASSLAVGDPYEQYF. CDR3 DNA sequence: TGCGCCAGCAGCTTGGCCGTAGGGGACCCCTACGAGCAGTACTTC.

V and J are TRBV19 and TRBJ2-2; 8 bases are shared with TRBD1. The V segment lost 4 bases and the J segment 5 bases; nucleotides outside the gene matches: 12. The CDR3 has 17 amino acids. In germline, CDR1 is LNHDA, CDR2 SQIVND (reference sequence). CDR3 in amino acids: CASSRGQGKVRTGELFF. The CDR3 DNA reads TGTGCCAGTAGTAGAGGACAGGGCAAGGTTCGGACCGGGGAGCTGTTTTTT.

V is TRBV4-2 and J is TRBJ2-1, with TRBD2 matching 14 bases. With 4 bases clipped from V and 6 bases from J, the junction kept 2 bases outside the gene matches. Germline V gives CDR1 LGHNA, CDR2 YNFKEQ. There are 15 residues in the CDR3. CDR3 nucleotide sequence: TGTGCCAGCAGCCGGACTAGCGGGGGGCTCAATGAGCAGTTCTTC. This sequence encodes CASSRTSGGLNEQFF.

The CDR3: CASSQDFLVHNEQFF. The CDR3 bases are TGCGCCAGCAGCCAAGATTTTCTAGTCCACAATGAGCAGTTCTTC. The chain couples TRBV4-3 to TRBJ2-1; no firm D call. The CDR3 runs to 15 residues. CDR1 and CDR2 from the germline V gene are LGHNA and YSLEER. The ends were cut back, 0 bases at V and 5 bases at J, with 11 bases in the middle.